A selection of T cell receptor beta chains follows, all from one sample in a study of OX40 agonist ivuxolimab in advanced cancers. Assay: immunoSEQ multiplex PCR; the TCRdb copy retains only in-frame clones and omits some. The repertoire holds some 40,000 clones, 90% to 95% seen once, with under 25% in the top ten. The input for sequencing was CD4+ or CD8+ T cells sorted from blood, taken in a trial of the OX40 agonist ivuxolimab. These receptors were obtained from an adult with an advanced solid tumor such as melanoma, head and neck, liver or kidney cancer. Both conserved end residues are part of each CDR3. The order of the fields is J gene, CDR3 length, D gene, V gene, clone size, CDR3 DNA, CDR3 protein. D genes are given only for firm matches. Size values are once, few and many counts, or a class for expanded clones, and some rows have none.

TRBJ2-3,12,-,TRBV5-6,-,TGTGCCAGCAGCTTTTTGTCAGATACGCAGTATTTT,CASSFLSDTQYF
TRBJ2-3,15,TRBD2,TRBV27,once,TGTGCCAGCACCCAGGGACTAGCCCCCGCAGATACGCAGTATTTT,CASTQGLAPADTQYF
TRBJ2-7,13,TRBD2,TRBV5-6,-,TGTGCCAGCAGCTTCGGGGGGGCCCTCGAGCAGTACTTC,CASSFGGALEQYF
TRBJ2-3,14,-,TRBV7-9,-,TGTGCCAGCAGCTCAAAATTAGGTGTAGATACGCAGTATTTT,CASSSKLGVDTQYF
TRBJ1-2,14,TRBD1,TRBV28,-,TGTGCCAGCAGCCCAACCGGACAGGGAGAAGGCTACACCTTC,CASSPTGQGEGYTF
TRBJ2-3,14,-,TRBV10-3,-,TGTGCCATCATGGAGGGTCTAGTCACAGATACGCAGTATTTT,CAIMEGLVTDTQYF
TRBJ2-5,16,-,TRBV13,-,TGTGCCAGCAGCTTCGAAGGTATCACAGAAAAAGAGACCCAGTACTTC,CASSFEGITEKETQYF
TRBJ1-2,15,-,TRBV6-5,-,TGTGCCAGCCTAGAGCTCAGGGCGTCTAACTATGGCTACACCTTC,CASLELRASNYGYTF
TRBJ1-1,15,-,TRBV5-1,-,TGCGCCAGCAGCTTGGTGGCAGGGGTATATACTGAAGCTTTCTTT,CASSLVAGVYTEAFF
TRBJ2-5,14,TRBD1,TRBV28,-,TGTGCCAGCAGAGGACAGGGGGCTAGGGAGACCCAGTACTTC,CASRGQGARETQYF
TRBJ1-1,12,-,TRBV6-5,-,TGTGCCAGCAGTCCGGGGGTCACTGAAGCTTTCTTT,CASSPGVTEAFF
TRBJ2-5,15,-,TRBV28,-,TGTGCCAGCAGTTTAGGTAGCGGCCACGGGGAGACCCAGTACTTC,CASSLGSGHGETQYF
TRBJ2-7,15,TRBD2,TRBV27,-,TGTGCCAGCAGTCCCGATGCAAGCGGGATCTACGAGCAGTACTTC,CASSPDASGIYEQYF
TRBJ1-4,13,-,TRBV30,-,TGTGCCTGGAGTGACAGGGAACCTGAAAAACTGTTTTTT,CAWSDREPEKLFF
TRBJ2-1,14,-,TRBV30,-,TGTGCCTGGAGAGAAGGGCACCCCTACAATGAGCAGTTCTTC,CAWREGHPYNEQFF
TRBJ2-7,16,-,TRBV4-1,once,TGCGCCAGCAGCCACGACTTCGAGGGAGCGACCTACGAGCAGTACTTC,CASSHDFEGATYEQYF
TRBJ2-2,17,-,TRBV10-1,-,TGCGCCAGCAGTGGATTTCGGCAGTCGTCGAACACCGGGGAGCTGTTTTTT,CASSGFRQSSNTGELFF
TRBJ1-5,13,-,TRBV4-1,-,TGCGCCAGCTCCGGGACAAGTAGTCAGCCCCAGCATTTT,CASSGTSSQPQHF
TRBJ2-1,15,-,TRBV27,-,TGTGCCAGCAGTTTAACGGCAGGGGGGTACAATGAGCAGTTCTTC,CASSLTAGGYNEQFF
TRBJ2-7,14,TRBD2,TRBV29-1,once,TGCAGCGTTGAATTGACTAGCGGCTCCTACGAGCAGTACTTC,CSVELTSGSYEQYF
TRBJ2-7,14,TRBD1,TRBV15,-,TGTGCCACCAGCTGGGGACAGGGACCTTACGAGCAGTACTTC,CATSWGQGPYEQYF
TRBJ2-7,13,-,TRBV7-2,-,TGTGCCAGCAGCTTGGGACAATTTTACGAGCAGTACTTC,CASSLGQFYEQYF
TRBJ1-5,14,-,TRBV30,-,TGTGCCTGGAAACCAGGGTATAGCAATCAGCCCCAGCATTTT,CAWKPGYSNQPQHF
TRBJ1-3,15,-,TRBV14,once,TGTGCCAGCAGCCAAGGAGTCAGTTCTGGAAACACCATATATTTT,CASSQGVSSGNTIYF
TRBJ1-2,15,-,TRBV28,-,TGTGCCAGCAGCTCGGACCTCGGAGGGGACTATGGCTACACCTTC,CASSSDLGGDYGYTF
TRBJ2-2,15,-,TRBV28,-,TGTGCCAGCAGTTTGGCGGCAGGGGGGACCGGGGAGCTGTTTTTT,CASSLAAGGTGELFF
TRBJ2-4,15,TRBD1,TRBV5-6,-,TGTGCCAGCAGCCCGGGACAGGGGCGTTTGATTATTCAGTACTTC,CASSPGQGRLIIQYF
TRBJ1-2,13,-,TRBV2,-,TGTGCCAGCAGTGACCCAGGGGAATATGGCTACACCTTC,CASSDPGEYGYTF
TRBJ2-7,14,-,TRBV6-5,-,TGTGCCAGCAGTTACTACAGGGTACGACCCGAGCAGTACTTC,CASSYYRVRPEQYF
TRBJ1-4,11,-,TRBV7-9,-,TGTGCCAGCACCTCTAATGAAAAACTGTTTTTT,CASTSNEKLFF
TRBJ2-1,18,-,TRBV11-2,-,TGTGCCAGCAGCCCCGTCCTTTTGACTCAAAGCTCCTACAATGAGCAGTTCTTC,CASSPVLLTQSSYNEQFF
TRBJ1-2,15,TRBD1,TRBV11-2,-,TGTGCCAGCAGCCCCGGGACAGGGGGGAGGGATGGCTACACCTTC,CASSPGTGGRDGYTF
TRBJ2-1,11,-,TRBV30,-,TGTGCCTGGAGCCTCCCAGAGGAGCAGTTCTTC,CAWSLPEEQFF
TRBJ2-7,14,-,TRBV2,-,TGTGCCAGCAGTGAATCAGGAGGTCAATACGAGCAGTACTTC,CASSESGGQYEQYF
TRBJ2-3,11,-,TRBV2,-,TGTGCCACGGAAGGTGCAGATACGCAGTATTTT,CATEGADTQYF
TRBJ2-7,13,-,TRBV19,-,TGTGCCAGTAGTATAACGTCCTCCTACGAGCAGTACTTC,CASSITSSYEQYF
TRBJ1-4,15,-,TRBV6-5,few,TGTGCCAGCAGTCCCTGGGGGCAAGAAAACGAAAAACTGTTTTTT,CASSPWGQENEKLFF
TRBJ2-4,15,-,TRBV4-1,-,TGCGCCAGCAGCCAATTGCAATTAGCCAAAAACATTCAGTACTTC,CASSQLQLAKNIQYF
TRBJ2-7,11,TRBD2,TRBV2,-,TGTGCCAGCGGGACTAGGGCTGATAAGTACTTC,CASGTRADKYF
TRBJ2-5,13,-,TRBV11-2,-,TGTGCCAGCAGTTCAGCTTGGGGGGAGACCCAGTACTTC,CASSSAWGETQYF
TRBJ2-1,14,-,TRBV7-9,medium-sized,TGTGCCAGCAGCGTCGGGGATTCCTACAATGAGCAGTTCTTC,CASSVGDSYNEQFF
TRBJ2-3,12,-,TRBV7-9,-,TGTGCCAGCAGCTTCAGGGTAGATACGCAGTATTTT,CASSFRVDTQYF
TRBJ2-1,16,-,TRBV7-2,-,TGTGCCAGCAGCTTATTGGGGCGGAGCTTCTACAATGAGCAGTTCTTC,CASSLLGRSFYNEQFF
TRBJ2-2,12,-,TRBV7-2,-,TGTGCCAGCAGCTTCAACACCGGGGAGCTGTTTTTT,CASSFNTGELFF
TRBJ2-7,15,TRBD1,TRBV4-1,-,TGCGCCAGCAGCCAAGATCGGGGACAGGGCTACGAGCAGTACTTC,CASSQDRGQGYEQYF
TRBJ2-3,12,TRBD2,TRBV7-9,few,TGTGCCAGCAGCTCTGGTGGACTAGGGCAGTATTTT,CASSSGGLGQYF
TRBJ2-7,12,-,TRBV14,-,TGTGCCAGCAGCCAAGTGGGGTACGAGCAGTACTTC,CASSQVGYEQYF
TRBJ2-7,12,-,TRBV6-1,-,TGTGCCAGCAGTGAAACGGCAGGAGAGCAGTACTTC,CASSETAGEQYF